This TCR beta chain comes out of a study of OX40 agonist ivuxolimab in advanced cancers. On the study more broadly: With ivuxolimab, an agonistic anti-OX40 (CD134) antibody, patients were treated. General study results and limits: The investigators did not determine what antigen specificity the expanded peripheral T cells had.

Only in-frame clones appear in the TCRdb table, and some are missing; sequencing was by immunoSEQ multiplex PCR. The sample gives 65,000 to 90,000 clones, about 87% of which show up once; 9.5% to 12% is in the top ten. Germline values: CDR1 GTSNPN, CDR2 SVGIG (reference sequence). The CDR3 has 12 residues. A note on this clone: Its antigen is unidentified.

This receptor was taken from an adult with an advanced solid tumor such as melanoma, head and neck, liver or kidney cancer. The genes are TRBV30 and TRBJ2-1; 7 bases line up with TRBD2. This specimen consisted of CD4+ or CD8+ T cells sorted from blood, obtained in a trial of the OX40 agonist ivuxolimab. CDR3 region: CSGGWTYNEQFF. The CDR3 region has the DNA TGTTCGGGGGGTTGGACTTACAATGAGCAGTTCTTC.